The present T cell receptor (beta chain) was sequenced within a study of cytomegalovirus exposure and HLA in healthy donors. Broader study findings: One cluster of highly shared sequence variants probably arose as a sequencing artifact. Further analysis, carried out later, found HLA-associated TCR beta chains more clonally expanded than equally common other chains. A list of 164 TCR beta chains associated with cytomegalovirus was given.

Everyone who donated was a healthy bone marrow donor. The PCR made use of 60 Vbeta and 13 Jbeta primers. Here immunoSEQ multiplex PCR was the method, and the copy in TCRdb shows in-frame clones only, minus some. This sample carries about 140,000 clones, around four fifths of them seen once, and the ten largest clones take around 3.2%. Only a few counts were recorded for this clone. Its antigen is as yet unknown. The sequence was collected from a female donor in good health and CMV-seronegative. Material: PBMCs.

In DNA form, the CDR3 reads TGTGCCAGCCAAGCGGGGGGCCAAGAGACCCAGTACTTC. Amino acid sequence: CASQAGGQETQYF. The gene calls are TRBV6-1 and TRBJ2-5; the match to TRBD2 covers 9 bases. In germline, CDR1 is MNHNS, CDR2 SASEGT. The CDR3 runs 13 residues. The ends lost 8 bases at V and 1 base at J; junction bases unmatched: 2.